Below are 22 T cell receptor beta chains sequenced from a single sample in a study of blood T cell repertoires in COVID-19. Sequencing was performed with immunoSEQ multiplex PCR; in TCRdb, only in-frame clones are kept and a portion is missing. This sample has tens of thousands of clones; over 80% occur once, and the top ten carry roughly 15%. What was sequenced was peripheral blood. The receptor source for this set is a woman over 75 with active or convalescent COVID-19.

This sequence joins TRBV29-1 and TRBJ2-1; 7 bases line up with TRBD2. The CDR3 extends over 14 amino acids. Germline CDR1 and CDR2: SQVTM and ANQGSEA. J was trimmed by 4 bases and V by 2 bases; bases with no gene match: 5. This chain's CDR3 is CSVEPGTTYNEQFF. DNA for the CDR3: TGCAGCGTTGAACCCGGGACTACTTACAATGAGCAGTTCTTC.

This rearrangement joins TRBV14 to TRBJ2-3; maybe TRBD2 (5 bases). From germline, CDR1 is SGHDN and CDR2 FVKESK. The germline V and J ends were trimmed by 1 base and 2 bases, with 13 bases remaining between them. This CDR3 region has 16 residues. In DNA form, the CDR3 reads TGTGCCAGCAGCCAAGTGAGCGGTCCCCCCACAGATACGCAGTATTTT. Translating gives CASSQVSGPPTDTQYF. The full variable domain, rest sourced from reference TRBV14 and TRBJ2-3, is EAGVTQFPSHSVIEKGQTVTLRCDPISGHDNLYWYRRVMGKEIKFLLHFVKESKQDESGMPNNRFLAERTGGTYSTLKVQPAELEDSGVYFCASSQVSGPPTDTQYFGPGTRLTVL.

The CDR3 here is CASSPLSGINTEAFF. For the CDR3, the DNA is TGTGCCAGCTCACCACTGTCGGGGATTAACACTGAAGCTTTCTTT. This sequence joins TRBV18 and TRBJ1-1; D gene uncertain. V dropped 1 base and J dropped 2 bases, with 11 bases sitting between them. CDR3 length: 15 amino acids. From germline, CDR1 is KGHSH and CDR2 LQKENI.

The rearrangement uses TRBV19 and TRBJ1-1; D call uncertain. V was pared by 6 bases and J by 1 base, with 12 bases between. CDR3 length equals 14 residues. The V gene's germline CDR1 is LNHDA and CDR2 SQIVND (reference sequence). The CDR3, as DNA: TGTGCCAGTAGCTACAGCCCTAAGAACACTGAAGCTTTCTTT. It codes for CASSYSPKNTEAFF.

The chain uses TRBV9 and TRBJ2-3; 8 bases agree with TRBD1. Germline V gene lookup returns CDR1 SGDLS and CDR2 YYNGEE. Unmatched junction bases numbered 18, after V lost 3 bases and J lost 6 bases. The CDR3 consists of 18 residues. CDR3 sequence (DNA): TGTGCCAGCAGCGCCAGGACAGGGAGAGGCCCTGGGATGGATACGCAGTATTTT. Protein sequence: CASSARTGRGPGMDTQYF.

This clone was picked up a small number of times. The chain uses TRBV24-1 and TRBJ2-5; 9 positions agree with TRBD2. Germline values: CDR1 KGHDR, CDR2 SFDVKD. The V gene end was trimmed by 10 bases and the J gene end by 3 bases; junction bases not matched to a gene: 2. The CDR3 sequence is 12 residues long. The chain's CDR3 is CATLAGEETQYF. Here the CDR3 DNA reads TGTGCCACTTTAGCGGGGGAAGAGACCCAGTACTTC.

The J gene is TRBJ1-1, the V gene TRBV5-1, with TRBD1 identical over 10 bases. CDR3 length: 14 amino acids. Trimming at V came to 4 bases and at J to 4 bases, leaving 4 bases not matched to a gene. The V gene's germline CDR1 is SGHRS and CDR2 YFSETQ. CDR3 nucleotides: TGCGCCAGCAGCCGTGGACAGGGGGGCACTGAAGCTTTCTTT. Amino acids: CASSRGQGGTEAFF.

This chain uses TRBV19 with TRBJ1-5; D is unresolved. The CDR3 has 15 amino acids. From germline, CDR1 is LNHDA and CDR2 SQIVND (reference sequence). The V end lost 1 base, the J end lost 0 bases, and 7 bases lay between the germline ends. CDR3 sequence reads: CASSIGTDSNQPQHF. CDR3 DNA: TGTGCCAGTAGTATAGGCACAGATAGCAATCAGCCCCAGCATTTT.

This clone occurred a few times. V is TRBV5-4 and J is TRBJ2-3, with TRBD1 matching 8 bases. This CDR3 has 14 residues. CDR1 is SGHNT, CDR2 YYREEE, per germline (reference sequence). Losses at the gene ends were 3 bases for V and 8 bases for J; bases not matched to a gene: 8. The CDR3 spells CASSSRTGLVTQYF. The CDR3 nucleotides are TGTGCCAGCAGCTCCCGGACAGGGTTGGTTACGCAGTATTTT.

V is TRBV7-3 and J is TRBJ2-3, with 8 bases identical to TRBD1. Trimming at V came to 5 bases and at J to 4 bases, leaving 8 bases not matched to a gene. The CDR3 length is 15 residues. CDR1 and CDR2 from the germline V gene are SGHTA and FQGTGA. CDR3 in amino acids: CASSPQGGRADTQYF. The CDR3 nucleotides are TGTGCCAGCAGCCCACAGGGGGGCCGAGCAGATACGCAGTATTTT. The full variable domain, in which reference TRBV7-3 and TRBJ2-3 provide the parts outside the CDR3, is GAGVSQTPSNKVTEKGKYVELRCDPISGHTALYWYRQSLGQGPEFLIYFQGTGAADDSGLPNDRFFAVRPEGSVSTLKIQRTERGDSAVYLCASSPQGGRADTQYFGPGTRLTVL.

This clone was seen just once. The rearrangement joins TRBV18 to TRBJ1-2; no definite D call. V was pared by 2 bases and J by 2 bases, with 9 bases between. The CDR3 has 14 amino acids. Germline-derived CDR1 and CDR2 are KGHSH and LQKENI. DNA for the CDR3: TGTGCCAGCTCACCAGCGAGGGAGAACTATGGCTACACCTTC. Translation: CASSPARENYGYTF.

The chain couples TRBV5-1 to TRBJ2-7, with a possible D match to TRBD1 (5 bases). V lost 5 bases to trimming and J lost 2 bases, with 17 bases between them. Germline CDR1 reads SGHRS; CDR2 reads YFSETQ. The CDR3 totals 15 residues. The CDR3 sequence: CASSGRQGNTYEQYF. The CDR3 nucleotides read TGCGCCAGCAGTGGTCGGCAGGGCAACACCTACGAGCAGTACTTC.

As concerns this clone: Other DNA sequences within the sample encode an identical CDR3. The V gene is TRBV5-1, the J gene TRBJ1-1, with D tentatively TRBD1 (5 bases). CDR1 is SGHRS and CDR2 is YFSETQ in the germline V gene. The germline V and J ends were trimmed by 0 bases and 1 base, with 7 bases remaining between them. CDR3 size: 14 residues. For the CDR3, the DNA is TGCGCCAGCAGCTTGGGACAGCCGAACACTGAAGCTTTCTTT. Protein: CASSLGQPNTEAFF.

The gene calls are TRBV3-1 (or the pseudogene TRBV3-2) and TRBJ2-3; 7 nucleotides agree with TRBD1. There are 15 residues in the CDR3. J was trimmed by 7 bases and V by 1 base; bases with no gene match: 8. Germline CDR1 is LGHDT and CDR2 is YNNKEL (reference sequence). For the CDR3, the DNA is TGTGCCAGCAGCCAAGTTAGCCAGGGGGTAAATACGCAGTATTTT. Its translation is CASSQVSQGVNTQYF.

The CDR3 DNA sequence: TGTGCCAGCAGCTTGGGCAGAGATACGCAGTATTTT. It translates to CASSLGRDTQYF. This chain connects TRBV7-2 to TRBJ2-3, with D hard to call. Germline CDR1 reads SGHTA; CDR2 reads FQGNSA. V lost 3 bases to trimming and J lost 5 bases, with 6 bases between them. The CDR3 is 12 amino acids.

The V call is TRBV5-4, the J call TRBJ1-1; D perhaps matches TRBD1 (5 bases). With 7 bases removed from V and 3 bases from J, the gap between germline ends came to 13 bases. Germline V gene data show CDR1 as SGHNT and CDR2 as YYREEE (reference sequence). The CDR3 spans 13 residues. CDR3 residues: CASRKWGDTEAFF. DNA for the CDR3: TGTGCCAGCCGAAAGTGGGGGGACACTGAAGCTTTCTTT. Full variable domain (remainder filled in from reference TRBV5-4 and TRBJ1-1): ETGVTQSPTHLIKTRGQQVTLRCSSQSGHNTVSWYQQALGQGPQFIFQYYREEENGRGNFPPRFSGLQFPNYSSELNVNALELDDSALYLCASRKWGDTEAFFGQGTRLTVV.

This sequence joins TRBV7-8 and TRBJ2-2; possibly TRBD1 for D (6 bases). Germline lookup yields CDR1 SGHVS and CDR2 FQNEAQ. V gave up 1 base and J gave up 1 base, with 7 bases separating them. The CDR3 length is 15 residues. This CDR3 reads CASSLGTVNTGELFF. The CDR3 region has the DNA TGTGCCAGCAGCTTAGGGACAGTGAACACCGGGGAGCTGTTTTTT.

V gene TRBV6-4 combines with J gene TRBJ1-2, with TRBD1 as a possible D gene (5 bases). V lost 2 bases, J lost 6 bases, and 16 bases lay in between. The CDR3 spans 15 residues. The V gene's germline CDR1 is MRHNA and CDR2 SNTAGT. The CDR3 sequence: CASSDTPQGLDGYTF. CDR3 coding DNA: TGTGCCAGCAGTGACACACCGCAGGGCTTGGATGGCTACACCTTC.

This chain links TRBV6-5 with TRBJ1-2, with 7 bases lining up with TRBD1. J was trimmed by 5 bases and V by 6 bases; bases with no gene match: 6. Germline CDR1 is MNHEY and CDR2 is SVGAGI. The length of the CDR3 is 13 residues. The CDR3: CASSADRVYGYTF. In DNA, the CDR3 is TGTGCCAGCAGCGCTGACAGGGTTTATGGCTACACCTTC.

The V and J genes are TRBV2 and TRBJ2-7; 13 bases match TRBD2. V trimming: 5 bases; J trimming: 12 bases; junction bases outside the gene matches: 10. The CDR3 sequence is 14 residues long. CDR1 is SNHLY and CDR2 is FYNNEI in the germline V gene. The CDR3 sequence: CASSSGTSGANLYF. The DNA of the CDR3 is TGTGCCAGCAGTTCCGGGACTAGCGGGGCTAACCTGTACTTC.

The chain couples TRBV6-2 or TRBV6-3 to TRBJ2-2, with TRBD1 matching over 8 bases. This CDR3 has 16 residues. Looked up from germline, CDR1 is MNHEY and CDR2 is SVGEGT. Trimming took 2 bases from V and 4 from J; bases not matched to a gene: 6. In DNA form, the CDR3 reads TGTGCCAGCAGTTACCGGCCAGGGGGCGCCACCGGGGAGCTGTTTTTT. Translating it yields CASSYRPGGATGELFF.

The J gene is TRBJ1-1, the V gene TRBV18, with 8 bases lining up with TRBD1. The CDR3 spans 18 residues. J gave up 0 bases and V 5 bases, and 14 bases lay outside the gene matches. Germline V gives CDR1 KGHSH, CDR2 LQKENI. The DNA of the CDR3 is TGTGCCAGCTCAACACAGGGGGGGTCGCGGAAAATGAACACTGAAGCTTTCTTT. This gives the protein CASSTQGGSRKMNTEAFF.